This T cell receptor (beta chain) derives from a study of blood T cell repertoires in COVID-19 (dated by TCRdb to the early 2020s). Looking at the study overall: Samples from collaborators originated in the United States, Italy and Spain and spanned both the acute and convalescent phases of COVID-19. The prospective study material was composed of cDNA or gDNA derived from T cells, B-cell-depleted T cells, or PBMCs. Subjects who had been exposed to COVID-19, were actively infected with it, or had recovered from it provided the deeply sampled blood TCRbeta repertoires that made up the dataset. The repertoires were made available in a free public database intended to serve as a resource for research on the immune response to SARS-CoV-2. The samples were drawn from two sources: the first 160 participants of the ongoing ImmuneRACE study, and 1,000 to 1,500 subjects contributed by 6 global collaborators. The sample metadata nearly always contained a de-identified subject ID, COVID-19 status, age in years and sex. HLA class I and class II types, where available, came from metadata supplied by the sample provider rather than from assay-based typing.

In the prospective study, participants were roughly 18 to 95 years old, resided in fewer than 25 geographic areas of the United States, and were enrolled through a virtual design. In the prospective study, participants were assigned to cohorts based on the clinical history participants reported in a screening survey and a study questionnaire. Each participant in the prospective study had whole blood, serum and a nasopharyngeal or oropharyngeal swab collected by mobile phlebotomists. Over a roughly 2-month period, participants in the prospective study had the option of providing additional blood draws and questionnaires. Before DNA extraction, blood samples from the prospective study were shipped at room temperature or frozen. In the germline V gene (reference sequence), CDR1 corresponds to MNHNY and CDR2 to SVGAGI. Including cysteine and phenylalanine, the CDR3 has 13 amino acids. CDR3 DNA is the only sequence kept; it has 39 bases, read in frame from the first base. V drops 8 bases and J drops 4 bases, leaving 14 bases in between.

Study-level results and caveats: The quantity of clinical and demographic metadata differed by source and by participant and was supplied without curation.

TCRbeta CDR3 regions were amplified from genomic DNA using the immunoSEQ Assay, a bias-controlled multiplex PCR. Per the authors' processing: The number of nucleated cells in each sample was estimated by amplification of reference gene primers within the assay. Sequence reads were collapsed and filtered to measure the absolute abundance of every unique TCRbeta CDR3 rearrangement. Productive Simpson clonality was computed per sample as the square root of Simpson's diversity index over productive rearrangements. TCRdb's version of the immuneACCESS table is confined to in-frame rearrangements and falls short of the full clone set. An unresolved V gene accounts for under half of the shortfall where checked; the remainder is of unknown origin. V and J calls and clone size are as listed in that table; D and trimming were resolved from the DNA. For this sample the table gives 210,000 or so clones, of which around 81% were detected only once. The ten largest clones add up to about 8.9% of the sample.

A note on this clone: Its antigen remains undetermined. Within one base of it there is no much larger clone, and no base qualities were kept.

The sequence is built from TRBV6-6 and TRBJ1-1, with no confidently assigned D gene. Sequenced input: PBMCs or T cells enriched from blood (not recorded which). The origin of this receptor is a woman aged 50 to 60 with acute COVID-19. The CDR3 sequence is CASSNQGSTEAFF. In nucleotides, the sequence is TGTGCCAGCTCTAATCAAGGGAGCACTGAAGCTTTCTTT.